These 22 T cell receptor beta chains were all obtained from the same sample, sequenced in a study of cytomegalovirus exposure and HLA in healthy donors. The primer mix had 60 Vbeta and 13 Jbeta primers. The method was immunoSEQ multiplex PCR; TCRdb's version includes in-frame clones alone and lacks a portion of them. The table has about 130,000 clones, 70% to 80% seen once. The material sequenced was PBMCs. Receptor source: a man in his forties in good health and CMV-seropositive.

J is TRBJ1-6 and V is TRBV2; 11 bases are a match to TRBD1. The V gene's germline CDR1 is SNHLY and CDR2 FYNNEI. J lost 9 bases, V lost 11 bases, and 3 bases had no gene match. The CDR3 has 12 amino acids. The CDR3 region is CAGQGAGSPLHF. DNA for the CDR3: TGTGCCGGACAGGGGGCTGGTTCACCCCTCCACTTT. Complete variable domain (other parts from reference TRBV2 and TRBJ1-6): EPEVTQTPSHQVTQMGQEVILRCVPISNHLYFYWYRQILGQKVEFLVSFYNNEISEKSEIFDDQFSVERPDGSNFTLKIRSTKLEDSAMYFCAGQGAGSPLHFGNGTRLTVT.

V usage is TRBV7-8 and J usage is TRBJ1-1; D perhaps matches TRBD1 (6 bases). V gave up 3 bases and J gave up 1 base, with 9 bases separating them. The CDR3 is 14 amino acids. Germline CDR1 and CDR2: SGHVS and FQNEAQ. CDR3 coding DNA: TGTGCCAGCAGCTTGGGGGGGGCGAACACTGAAGCTTTCTTT. Amino acid sequence: CASSLGGANTEAFF. The full variable domain, completed using reference TRBV7-8 and TRBJ1-1, is GAGVSQSPRYKVAKRGQDVALRCDPISGHVSLFWYQQALGQGPEFLTYFQNEAQLDKSGLPSDRFFAERPEGSVSTLKIQRTQQEDSAVYLCASSLGGANTEAFFGQGTRLTVV.

The chain has TRBV29-1 and TRBJ1-4; TRBD1 aligns across 7 bases. CDR3 size: 14 residues. Germline CDR1 SQVTM, CDR2 ANQGSEA. V lost 4 bases to trimming and J lost 6 bases; unmatched junction nucleotides: 8. CDR3 nucleotides: TGCAGCGTTGGCGGACATCAGGGGGATGAAAAACTGTTTTTT. Its translation: CSVGGHQGDEKLFF.

The gene calls are TRBV6-5 and TRBJ2-1; 12 bases line up with TRBD2. This CDR3 region has 16 residues. After removal of 2 bases from V and 8 bases from J, the junction contained 7 bases not matched to a gene. Germline assignment: CDR1 MNHEY and CDR2 SVGAGI. CDR3 in DNA: TGTGCCAGCAGTTACCAGACTAGCGGGAGTCAATATGAGCAGTTCTTC. Translating it yields CASSYQTSGSQYEQFF.

This clone was counted ten times or more. The rearrangement joins TRBV5-1 to TRBJ2-7; perhaps TRBD1 as D (6 bases). V lost 3 bases, J lost 5 bases, and 12 bases lay in between. Looked up from germline, CDR1 is SGHRS and CDR2 is YFSETQ. CDR3 length: 13 residues. CDR3 DNA sequence: TGCGCCAGCAGCTCGACCACAGGGAACGAGCAGTACTTC. Translation gives CASSSTTGNEQYF.

The chain employs TRBV21-1 and TRBJ1-5; the table gives TRBD1 as D, unverified against the DNA. TRBV21-1 is deemed a pseudogene. The CDR3 runs 19 residues. CDR3 residues: CASSYMTGIVGFSNQPQHF. The CDR3 coding sequence is TGTGCCAGCAGCTACATGACAGGGATTGTGGGGTTTAGCAATCAGCCCCAGCATTTT.

The chain employs TRBV5-1 and TRBJ2-1; D perhaps matches TRBD1 (6 bases). Trimming stripped 4 bases from V and 2 bases from J, with 16 bases between. Germline assignment: CDR1 SGHRS and CDR2 YFSETQ. This CDR3 contains 16 residues. CDR3 DNA sequence: TGCGCCAGCAGCCTCGAACCAGGGGTAACCTACAATGAGCAGTTCTTC. Residues: CASSLEPGVTYNEQFF.

This clone was detected only a few times. V usage is TRBV28 and J usage is TRBJ1-1, with TRBD1 identical over 11 bases. The CDR3 extends over 17 amino acids. Germline loops: CDR1 MDHEN, CDR2 SYDVKM. Trimming cost V 7 bases and J 0 bases; bases outside gene matches: 10. In DNA form, the CDR3 reads TGTGCCAGCAAGGGACAGGGGGTATCCCACATGAACACTGAAGCTTTCTTT. Translating gives CASKGQGVSHMNTEAFF.

The gene calls are TRBV5-4 and TRBJ1-1; no clear D gene. Germline lookup yields CDR1 SGHNT and CDR2 YYREEE (reference sequence). V was cut by 0 bases and J by 4 bases, with 10 bases left in between. The CDR3 sequence is 14 residues long. The CDR3 coding sequence is TGTGCCAGCAGCTTGGTTAGCGGCTCCACTGAAGCTTTCTTT. As protein: CASSLVSGSTEAFF. Drawing the rest from reference TRBV5-4 and TRBJ1-1, the complete variable domain is ETGVTQSPTHLIKTRGQQVTLRCSSQSGHNTVSWYQQALGQGPQFIFQYYREEENGRGNFPPRFSGLQFPNYSSELNVNALELDDSALYLCASSLVSGSTEAFFGQGTRLTVV.

This clone was found many times. The V gene is TRBV9, the J gene TRBJ2-7; maybe TRBD1 (7 bases). Germline loops: CDR1 SGDLS, CDR2 YYNGEE. V was shortened by 1 base and J by 4 bases, with 15 bases between the two germline ends. This CDR3 region has 15 residues. The CDR3 loop reads CASSVQGGDGYEQYF. The CDR3 DNA follows: TGTGCCAGCAGCGTACAGGGGGGCGATGGGTACGAGCAGTACTTC.

The CDR3 reads CASTLTGPSRQPQHF. The CDR3 DNA is TGTGCCAGTACCTTAACAGGGCCCTCCAGGCAGCCCCAGCATTTT. The chain recombines TRBV19 with TRBJ1-5, with D possibly matching TRBD1 (6 bases). The CDR3 consists of 15 residues. The ends were cut back, 7 bases at V and 7 bases at J, with 20 bases in the middle. Per the germline V gene, CDR1 is LNHDA and CDR2 is SQIVND (reference sequence). Complete variable domain (other parts from reference TRBV19 and TRBJ1-5): DGGITQSPKYLFRKEGQNVTLSCEQNLNHDAMYWYRQDPGQGLRLIYYSQIVNDFQKGDIAEGYSVSREKKESFPLTVTSAQKNPTAFYLCASTLTGPSRQPQHFGDGTRLSIL.

The V call is TRBV7-3, the J call TRBJ1-6; no reliable D call. Trimming cost V 5 bases and J 10 bases, with 12 bases left between them. CDR1 and CDR2 (germline): SGHTA, FQGTGA. The CDR3 consists of 13 residues. The chain's CDR3 is CASSPGGRSPLHF. The DNA for the CDR3 is TGTGCCAGCAGCCCCGGAGGGCGGTCACCCCTCCACTTT.

The chain is built from TRBV6-1 and TRBJ2-1; the match to TRBD1 covers 12 bases. Germline V gene lookup returns CDR1 MNHNS and CDR2 SASEGT. The ends lost 2 bases at V and 6 bases at J; junction bases unmatched: 8. The CDR3 covers 17 residues. The CDR3 sequence: CASSEWGQGARFNEQFF. The CDR3 bases are TGTGCCAGCAGTGAATGGGGACAGGGGGCACGTTTCAATGAGCAGTTCTTC.

The chain carries TRBV27 and TRBJ2-7; D may be TRBD1 (5 bases). The CDR3 spans 15 residues. Trimming stripped 3 bases from V and 1 base from J, with 13 bases between. CDR1 and CDR2 from the germline V gene are MNHEY and SMNVEV (reference sequence). The chain's CDR3 is CASSFLDKFSYEQYF. CDR3 in DNA: TGTGCCAGCAGTTTTCTGGACAAGTTTTCCTACGAGCAGTACTTC.

This chain uses TRBV18 with TRBJ2-4, with TRBD2 matching 9 bases. CDR3 length equals 19 residues. CDR1 KGHSH and CDR2 LQKENI come from the germline V gene. Trimming removed 4 bases from V and 1 base from J; junction bases left unmatched: 14. The CDR3 DNA reads as TGTGCCAGCTCACACGGAGGGACTAGCATCGACGTCGCCAAAAACATTCAGTACTTC. Encoded protein: CASSHGGTSIDVAKNIQYF.

About this clone itself: At one of its ends the junction is not consistent with the germline gene, which may arise from a read error. The rearrangement uses TRBV27 and TRBJ2-7; a weak D match, TRBD1 (5 bases). From germline, CDR1 is MNHEY and CDR2 SMNVEV (reference sequence). This CDR3 has 16 amino acids. CDR3 amino acids: CASSLDVNRAGYEQCF. The CDR3, as DNA: TGTGCCAGCAGTTTAGATGTAAACAGAGCAGGGTACGAGCAGTGCTTC.

This chain joins TRBV19 and TRBJ1-2; no clear D. V lost 2 bases to trimming and J lost 0 bases, with 7 bases between them. The CDR3 is 14 amino acids. Per the germline V gene, CDR1 is LNHDA and CDR2 is SQIVND (reference sequence). CDR3 DNA sequence: TGTGCCAGTAGTATAATGGCAGCTAACTATGGCTACACCTTC. Translation: CASSIMAANYGYTF.

This clone was seen a single time. This chain links TRBV7-3 with TRBJ2-1; TRBD2 agrees at 10 bases. Losses at the gene ends were 5 bases for V and 8 bases for J; bases not matched to a gene: 21. CDR3 size: 19 residues. Looked up from germline, CDR1 is SGHTA and CDR2 is FQGTGA. In DNA form, the CDR3 reads TGTGCCAGCAGCCCCAGGACAGGTTCAGCGGGAGGGCCGTTCTATGAGCAGTTCTTC. Its protein product is CASSPRTGSAGGPFYEQFF.

This clone was picked up one time. This rearrangement joins TRBV28 to TRBJ1-1, with 8 positions matching TRBD1. Germline lookup yields CDR1 MDHEN and CDR2 SYDVKM. The CDR3 spans 16 residues. V lost 6 bases, J lost 0 bases, and 9 bases stayed unmatched. The CDR3 is CASSPGQAAMNTEAFF. CDR3 DNA: TGTGCCAGCAGCCCGGGACAGGCCGCCATGAACACTGAAGCTTTCTTT.

This clone was seen a handful of times. This rearrangement joins TRBV5-1 to TRBJ2-5, with 13 bases matching TRBD2. CDR1 is SGHRS and CDR2 is YFSETQ in the germline V gene. The J segment lost 4 bases and the V segment lost 4 bases, leaving 7 bases of the junction unmatched. The CDR3 is made up of 16 amino acids. In nucleotides, the CDR3 is TGCGCCAGCAGCGAAGGACTAGCGGGAGCTGGAGAGACCCAGTACTTC. Protein product: CASSEGLAGAGETQYF.

This clone was detected only once. The chain combines TRBV5-4 with TRBJ1-3, with 10 positions matching TRBD1. The V and J ends lost 3 bases and 0 bases, in that order; junction bases with no gene match: 12. This CDR3 spans 19 amino acids. Germline CDR1 and CDR2: SGHNT and YYREEE (reference sequence). CDR3 sequence (DNA): TGTGCCAGCAGCTCGGGAGGGGGACAGGGGATTCTCTCTGGAAACACCATATATTTT. The encoded protein is CASSSGGGQGILSGNTIYF.

The gene calls are TRBV6-1 and TRBJ2-5, with 7 positions matching TRBD1. The J call is uncertain, as TRBJ2-7 better fits the DNA end. This CDR3 spans 15 amino acids. Germline loops: CDR1 MNHNS, CDR2 SASEGT. The CDR3 loop is CASSEGQGVSYEQYF. CDR3 nucleotides: TGTGCCAGCAGTGAAGGCCAGGGGGTCTCCTACGAGCAGTACTTC.